A single sample gave rise to the 24 T cell receptor beta chains below, sequenced in a study of T cells in Graves' hyperthyroidism and ophthalmopathy. From RNA transcripts, TCR beta CDR3 regions were amplified. The TCR CDR3 was amplified in a first-round RT-PCR using the HTBI primer set. From the multiplex PCR reads, TCRdb called clonotypes with MiXCR, one entry per CDR3 protein. The sample yields about 550,000 distinct CDR3 sequences, under 25% seen once. The sample was blood. Source of these receptors: a man aged 18 to 30 with Graves' hyperthyroidism.

A single count supports this clonotype. The chain carries TRBV15 and TRBJ2-7; no clear D gene. The ends were cut back, 5 bases at V and 1 base at J, with 15 bases in the middle. Per germline, CDR1 LNHNV and CDR2 YYDKDF (reference sequence). The CDR3 sequence is 15 residues long. CDR3 coding DNA: TGTGCCACCAGCGGCGGCTTGGGCCGTTCCTACGAGCAGTACTTC. This sequence encodes CATSGGLGRSYEQYF.

The J gene is TRBJ2-5, the V gene TRBV9; 8 bases line up with TRBD2. The germline gives CDR1 SGDLS, CDR2 YYNGEE. J was trimmed by 5 bases and V by 4 bases; bases with no gene match: 10. This CDR3 spans 15 amino acids. The CDR3 DNA follows: TGTGCCAGCAGCCGTAGCGGGACTGGAGGGGAGACCCAGTACTTC. The encoded protein is CASSRSGTGGETQYF.

The genes are TRBV12-3 or TRBV12-4 and TRBJ2-7; possibly TRBD2 for D (5 bases). The CDR3 has 16 residues. With 3 bases removed from V and 0 bases from J, the gap between germline ends came to 15 bases. The CDR3 region has the DNA TGTGCCAGCAGTTTGGGAAACGGGATCATCTCCTACGAGCAGTACTTC. This codes for CASSLGNGIISYEQYF.

This clonotype showed up many times. The genes are TRBV28 and TRBJ2-7; D uncertain. Germline-derived CDR1 and CDR2 are MDHEN and SYDVKM. The CDR3 totals 13 residues. V lost 4 bases and J 5 bases, leaving 12 bases between the germline ends. In nucleotides, the CDR3 is TGTGCCAGCAGTTCTCTGACCCGTGACGAGCAGTACTTC. Translation gives CASSSLTRDEQYF.

This clonotype was detected many times. J is TRBJ1-1 and V is TRBV6-6, with D perhaps TRBD1 (5 bases). Germline V lookup: CDR1 MNHNY, CDR2 SVGAGI (reference sequence). Between the trimmed V and J ends, which lost 2 bases and 6 bases, there was a span of 10 bases. The CDR3 is made up of 13 amino acids. The CDR3 loop reads CASSYLQGPEAFF. Here the CDR3 DNA reads TGTGCCAGCAGTTACCTCCAGGGCCCTGAAGCTTTCTTT.

The gene calls are TRBV6-2 or TRBV6-3 and TRBJ1-2; D remains ambiguous. The V end lost 6 bases, the J end lost 6 bases, and 11 bases lay between the germline ends. CDR1 and CDR2 from the germline V gene are MNHEY and SVGEGT. The CDR3 runs 12 residues. The CDR3: CASRGYGDGYTF. The CDR3 DNA sequence: TGTGCCAGCAGGGGCTATGGCGATGGCTACACCTTC.

The sample holds many counts of this clonotype. The CDR3 DNA reads as TGTGCCAGCAGGGGGACAGGACTCGGCGAGCAGTACTTC. Translation gives CASRGTGLGEQYF. The rearrangement joins TRBV12-3 or TRBV12-4 to TRBJ2-7; TRBD1 agrees at 8 bases. J was trimmed by 6 bases and V by 6 bases; bases with no gene match: 7. This CDR3 region has 13 residues.

This clonotype was seen ten or more times. The chain uses TRBV29-1 and TRBJ2-7; 7 bases align to TRBD2. Germline CDR1 SQVTM, CDR2 ANQGSEA. This CDR3 contains 15 residues. The trim removed 0 bases at V and 2 bases at J, leaving 7 bases unmatched. The CDR3 DNA reads as TGCAGCGTTGAAGATCGCGCGGGGGAACCCTACGAGCAGTACTTC. It specifies CSVEDRAGEPYEQYF.

There are many counts of this clonotype. The chain is built from TRBV11-2 and TRBJ2-5, with D possibly TRBD2 on 6 matching bases. The V gene's germline CDR1 is SGHAT and CDR2 FQNNGV. V lost 6 bases and J lost 2, with 16 bases in between. This CDR3 has 15 residues. The CDR3 is CASSPGSGRQETQYF. CDR3 DNA sequence: TGTGCCAGCAGTCCAGGGTCAGGGAGGCAAGAGACCCAGTACTTC.

This clonotype occurred many times. The chain is built from TRBV28 and TRBJ1-5; TRBD1 agrees at 7 bases. Germline CDR1 is MDHEN and CDR2 is SYDVKM. The CDR3 has 15 residues. V was pared by 5 bases and J by 3 bases, with 7 bases of the junction left unmatched. In nucleotides, the CDR3 is TGTGCCAGCAGTCACGACAGGGCGGTCAATCAGCCCCAGCATTTT. Translation: CASSHDRAVNQPQHF.

The chain uses TRBV24-1 and TRBJ2-5; possible D gene TRBD2, 7 bases. The CDR3 totals 13 residues. Trimming cost V 5 bases and J 7 bases, with 13 bases left between them. Germline loops: CDR1 KGHDR, CDR2 SFDVKD. The CDR3 sequence is CATSVNREGTQYF. CDR3 nucleotide sequence: TGTGCCACCAGTGTAAACAGGGAGGGGACCCAGTACTTC.

The V gene is TRBV5-1, the J gene TRBJ1-1, with 9 bases aligning to TRBD1. Looked up from germline, CDR1 is SGHRS and CDR2 is YFSETQ. The CDR3 spans 15 residues. After removal of 4 bases from V and 5 bases from J, the junction contained 9 bases not matched to a gene. CDR3 in DNA: TGCGCCAGCAGCCCCGGGACAGGGCAGGGAACTGAAGCTTTCTTT. This gives the protein CASSPGTGQGTEAFF.

This clonotype was observed at least ten times. The gene calls are TRBV30 and TRBJ2-5; unclear D gene. This CDR3 contains 15 residues. V was shortened by 1 base and J by 1 base, with 13 bases between the two germline ends. Germline lookup yields CDR1 GTSNPN and CDR2 SVGIG (reference sequence). This CDR3 reads CAWSAIRALQETQYF. CDR3 DNA sequence: TGTGCCTGGAGTGCAATACGGGCTCTCCAAGAGACCCAGTACTTC.

This clonotype occurred many times. The junction differs from germline at one of its ends, possibly a read error. V and J are TRBV12-3 or TRBV12-4 and TRBJ2-7; 7 bases are shared with TRBD1. The CDR3 length is 14 residues. DNA for the CDR3: TGTGCCAGCAGCTTAGACAGGGCATCCTACGAGCAGTACTTC. Translation: CASSLDRASYEQYF.

The V call is TRBV5-1, the J call TRBJ2-5, with TRBD2 identical over 8 bases. The CDR3 runs 18 residues. Germline V lookup: CDR1 SGHRS, CDR2 YFSETQ. The J segment lost 2 bases and the V segment lost 4 bases, leaving 16 bases of the junction unmatched. Here the CDR3 reads CASSLLRGGAGEQETQYF. CDR3 DNA: TGCGCCAGCAGCCTACTGCGGGGTGGAGCGGGGGAGCAAGAGACCCAGTACTTC. Supplemented by reference TRBV5-1 and TRBJ2-5, the full variable domain reads KAGVTQTPRYLIKTRGQQVTLSCSPISGHRSVSWYQQTPGQGLQFLFEYFSETQRNKGNFPGRFSGRQFSNSRSEMNVSTLELGDSALYLCASSLLRGGAGEQETQYFGPGTRLLVL.

This clonotype was found many times. This rearrangement joins TRBV10-3 to TRBJ1-5; 8 nucleotides match TRBD1. The V gene end was trimmed by 2 bases and the J gene end by 6 bases; junction bases not matched to a gene: 3. Germline values: CDR1 ENHRY, CDR2 SYGVKD. The CDR3 has 14 amino acids. CDR3 sequence (DNA): TGTGCCATCAGTGAGGGGACAGGCCTTCAGCCCCAGCATTTT. It yields the protein CAISEGTGLQPQHF.

The V call is TRBV20-1, the J call TRBJ1-2; the match to TRBD1 covers 10 bases. V shed 1 base, J shed 7 bases, and the junction held 9 bases outside the gene matches. The V gene's germline CDR1 is DFQATT and CDR2 SNEGSKA (reference sequence). The length of the CDR3 is 15 residues. The CDR3 reads CSARVEDRGKTGYTF. Here the CDR3 DNA reads TGCAGTGCTAGAGTGGAGGACAGGGGGAAAACTGGCTACACCTTC.

This clonotype was counted a few times. This chain uses TRBV12-3 or TRBV12-4 with TRBJ2-2; maybe TRBD1 (5 bases). Trimming removed 5 bases from V and 7 bases from J, with 8 bases in between. CDR3 size: 12 residues. CDR3 in amino acids: CASSAGHGELFF. CDR3 nucleotide sequence: TGTGCCAGCAGTGCAGGGCACGGGGAGCTGTTTTTT.

The rearrangement uses TRBV27 and TRBJ2-7; 8 positions agree with TRBD2. The trim removed 5 bases at V and 4 bases at J, leaving 16 bases unmatched. This CDR3 comprises 17 residues. CDR1 and CDR2 (germline): MNHEY, SMNVEV (reference sequence). This CDR3 reads CASSPRGGPAHLYEQYF. The CDR3 DNA is TGTGCCAGCAGTCCCCGGGGGGGCCCGGCTCATCTTTACGAGCAGTACTTC.

Note on this clonotype: A much larger clone sits a single nucleotide away, making a read error possible. This is likely a read error, given that the CDR3 carries no conserved phenylalanine or tryptophan at its end. The chain links TRBV2 to TRBJ1-5, with 9 bases that match TRBD1. CDR3 length equals 15 residues. Germline trimming cut 6 bases from V and 5 bases from J; bases unmatched to any gene: 8. Looked up from germline, CDR1 is SNHLY and CDR2 is FYNNEI. The CDR3 reads CASRLTGGDDQPQHV. In nucleotides, the CDR3 is TGTGCCAGCAGACTGACAGGGGGGGATGATCAGCCCCAGCATGTT.

In its sample, this clonotype was seen many times. The chain combines TRBV20-1 with TRBJ1-1; D ambiguous. The germline V and J ends were trimmed by 5 bases and 1 base, with 8 bases remaining between them. The CDR3 spans 12 residues. Germline CDR1 reads DFQATT; CDR2 reads SNEGSKA (reference sequence). The CDR3, as DNA: TGCAGTGCTCGCCCAAAGAACACTGAAGCTTTCTTT. Translation gives CSARPKNTEAFF.

This clonotype was detected a few times. The J gene is TRBJ2-5, the V gene TRBV11-2, with TRBD2 matching 7 bases. From germline, CDR1 is SGHAT and CDR2 FQNNGV. Trimming at V came to 0 bases and at J to 1 base, leaving 2 bases not matched to a gene. This CDR3 spans 15 amino acids. This CDR3 reads CASSLEASGQETQYF. CDR3 sequence (DNA): TGTGCCAGCAGCTTAGAGGCTAGCGGCCAAGAGACCCAGTACTTC.

This chain connects TRBV12-3 or TRBV12-4 to TRBJ1-1; TRBD1 matches 7 bases. V was pared by 5 bases and J by 0 bases, with 12 bases of the junction left unmatched. The CDR3 has 17 amino acids. CDR3 coding DNA: TGTGCCAGCAGTCCGTTAAGGACAGGACCTGTGAACACTGAAGCTTTCTTT. This sequence encodes CASSPLRTGPVNTEAFF.

The chain has TRBV20-1 and TRBJ1-2; D gene uncertain. CDR1 DFQATT and CDR2 SNEGSKA come from the germline V gene (reference sequence). Trimming left V 7 bases short and J 4 bases short, with 19 bases between. The CDR3 consists of 14 residues. The CDR3 region is CSVEGRYSLYGYTF. CDR3 in DNA: TGCAGTGTGGAGGGCAGGTACAGCCTCTATGGCTACACCTTC.